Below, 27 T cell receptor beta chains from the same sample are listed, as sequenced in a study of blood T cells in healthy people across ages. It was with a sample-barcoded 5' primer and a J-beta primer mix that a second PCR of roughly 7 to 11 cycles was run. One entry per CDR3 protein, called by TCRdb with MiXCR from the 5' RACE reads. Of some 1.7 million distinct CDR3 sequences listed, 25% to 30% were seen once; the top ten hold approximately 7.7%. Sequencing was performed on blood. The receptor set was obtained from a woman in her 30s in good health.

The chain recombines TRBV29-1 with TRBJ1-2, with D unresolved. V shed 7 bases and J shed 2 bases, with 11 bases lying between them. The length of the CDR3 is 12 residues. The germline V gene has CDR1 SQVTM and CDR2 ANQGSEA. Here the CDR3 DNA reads TGCAGCGGTTCGCAAAGCAACTATGGCTACACCTTC. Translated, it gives CSGSQSNYGYTF.

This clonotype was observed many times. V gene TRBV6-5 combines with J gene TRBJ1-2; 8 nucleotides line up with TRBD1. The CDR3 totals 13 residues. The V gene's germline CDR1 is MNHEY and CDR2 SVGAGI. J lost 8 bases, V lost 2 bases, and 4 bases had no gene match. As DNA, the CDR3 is TGTGCCAGCAGTTACCAGGGGGCGAACGGCTACACCTTC. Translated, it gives CASSYQGANGYTF.

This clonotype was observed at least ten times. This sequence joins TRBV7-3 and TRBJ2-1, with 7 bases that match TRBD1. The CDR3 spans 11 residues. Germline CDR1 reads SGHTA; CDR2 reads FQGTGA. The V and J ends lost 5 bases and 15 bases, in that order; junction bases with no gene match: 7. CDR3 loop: CASSTGQERFF. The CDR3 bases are TGTGCCAGCAGCACCGGACAGGAAAGGTTCTTC.

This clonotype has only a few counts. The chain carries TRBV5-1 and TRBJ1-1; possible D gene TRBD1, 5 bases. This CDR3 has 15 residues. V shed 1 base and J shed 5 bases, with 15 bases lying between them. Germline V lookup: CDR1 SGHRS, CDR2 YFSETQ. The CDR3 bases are TGCGCCAGCAGCTTGCCGGTCAGCGGGGGAACTGAAGCTTTCTTT. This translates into CASSLPVSGGTEAFF.

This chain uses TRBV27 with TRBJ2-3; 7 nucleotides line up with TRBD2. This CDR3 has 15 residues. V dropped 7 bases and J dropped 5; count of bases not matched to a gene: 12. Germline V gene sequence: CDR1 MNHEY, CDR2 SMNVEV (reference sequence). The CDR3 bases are TGTGCCAGCACCCCCGGCGGGAGTTTTGTAGATACGCAGTATTTT. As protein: CASTPGGSFVDTQYF.

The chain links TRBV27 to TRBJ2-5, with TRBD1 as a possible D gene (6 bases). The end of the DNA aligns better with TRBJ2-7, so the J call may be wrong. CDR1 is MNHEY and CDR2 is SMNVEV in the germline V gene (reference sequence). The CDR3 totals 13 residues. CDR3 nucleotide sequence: TGTGCCAGCAGTAAACCAGACAGGATCGAGCAGTACTTC. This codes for CASSKPDRIEQYF.

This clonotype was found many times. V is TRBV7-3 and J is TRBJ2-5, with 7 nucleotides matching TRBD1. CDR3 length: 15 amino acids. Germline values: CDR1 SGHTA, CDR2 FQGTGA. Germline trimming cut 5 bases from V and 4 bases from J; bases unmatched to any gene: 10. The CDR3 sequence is CASSRIGTVGETQYF. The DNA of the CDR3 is TGTGCCAGCAGCCGAATAGGGACAGTCGGAGAGACCCAGTACTTC.

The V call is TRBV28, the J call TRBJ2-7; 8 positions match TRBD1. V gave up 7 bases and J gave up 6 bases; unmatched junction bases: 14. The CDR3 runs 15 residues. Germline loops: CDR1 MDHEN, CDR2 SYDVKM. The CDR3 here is CASIQQGGPRCEQYF. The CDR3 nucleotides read TGTGCCAGCATCCAACAGGGGGGTCCCCGATGCGAGCAGTACTTC. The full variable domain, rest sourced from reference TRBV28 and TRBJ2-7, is DVKVTQSSRYLVKRTGEKVFLECVQDMDHENMFWYRQDPGLGLRLIYFSYDVKMKEKGDIPEGYSVSREKKERFSLILESASTNQTSMYLCASIQQGGPRCEQYFGPGTRLTVT.

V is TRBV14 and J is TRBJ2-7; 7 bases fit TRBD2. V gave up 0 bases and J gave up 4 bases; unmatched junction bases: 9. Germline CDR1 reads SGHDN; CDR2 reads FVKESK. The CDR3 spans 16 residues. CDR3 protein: CASSQDIGAGVYEQYF. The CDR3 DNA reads TGTGCCAGCAGCCAAGATATCGGGGCGGGGGTTTACGAGCAGTACTTC.

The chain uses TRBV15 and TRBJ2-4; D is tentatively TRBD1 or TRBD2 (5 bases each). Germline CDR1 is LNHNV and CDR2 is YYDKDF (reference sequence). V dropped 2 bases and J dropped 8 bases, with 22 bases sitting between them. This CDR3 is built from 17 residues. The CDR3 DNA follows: TGTGCCACCAGCAGATCCGGAACCGGGACCTCGGGTGACATTCAGTACTTC. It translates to CATSRSGTGTSGDIQYF. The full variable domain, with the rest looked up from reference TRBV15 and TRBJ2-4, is DAMVIQNPRYQVTQFGKPVTLSCSQTLNHNVMYWYQQKSSQAPKLLFHYYDKDFNNEADTPDNFQSRRPNTSFCFLDIRSPGLGDTAMYLCATSRSGTGTSGDIQYFGAGTRLSVL.

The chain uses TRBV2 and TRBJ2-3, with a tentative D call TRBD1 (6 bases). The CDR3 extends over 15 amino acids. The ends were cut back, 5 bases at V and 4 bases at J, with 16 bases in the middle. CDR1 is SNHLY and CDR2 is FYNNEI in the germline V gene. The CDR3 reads CASSPQGFGADTQYF. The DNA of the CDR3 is TGTGCCAGCAGTCCACAGGGCTTTGGGGCAGATACGCAGTATTTT.

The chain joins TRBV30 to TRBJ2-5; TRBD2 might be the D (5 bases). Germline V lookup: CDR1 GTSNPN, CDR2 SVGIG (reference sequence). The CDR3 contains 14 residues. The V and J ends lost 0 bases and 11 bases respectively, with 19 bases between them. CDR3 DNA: TGTGCCTGGAGTGTTCGGCTAGCTTACGATGAGCAGTACTTC. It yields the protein CAWSVRLAYDEQYF.

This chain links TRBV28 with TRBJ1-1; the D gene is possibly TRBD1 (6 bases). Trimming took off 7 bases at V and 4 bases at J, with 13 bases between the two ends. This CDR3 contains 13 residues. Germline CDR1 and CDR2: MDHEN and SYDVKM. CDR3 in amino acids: CASTDRRATEAFF. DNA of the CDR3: TGTGCCAGCACTGACAGGCGGGCCACTGAAGCTTTCTTT.

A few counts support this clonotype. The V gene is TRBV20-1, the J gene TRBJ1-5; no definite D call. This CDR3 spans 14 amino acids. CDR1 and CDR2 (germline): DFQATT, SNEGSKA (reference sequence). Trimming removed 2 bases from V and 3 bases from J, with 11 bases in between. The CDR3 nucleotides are TGCAGTGCTAGATCCCCGACGGTCAATCAGCCCCAGCATTTT. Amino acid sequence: CSARSPTVNQPQHF.

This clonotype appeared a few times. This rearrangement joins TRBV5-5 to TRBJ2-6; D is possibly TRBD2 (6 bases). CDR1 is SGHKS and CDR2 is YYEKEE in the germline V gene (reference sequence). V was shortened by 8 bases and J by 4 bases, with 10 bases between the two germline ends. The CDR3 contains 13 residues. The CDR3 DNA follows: TGTGCCAGTGGGGGGAGAGGGGCCAACGTCCTGACTTTC. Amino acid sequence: CASGGRGANVLTF. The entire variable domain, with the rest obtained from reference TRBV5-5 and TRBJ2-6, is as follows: DAGVTQSPTHLIKTRGQQVTLRCSPISGHKSVSWYQQVLGQGPQFIFQYYEKEERGRGNFPDRFSARQFPNYSSELNVNALLLGDSALYLCASGGRGANVLTFGAGSRLTVL.

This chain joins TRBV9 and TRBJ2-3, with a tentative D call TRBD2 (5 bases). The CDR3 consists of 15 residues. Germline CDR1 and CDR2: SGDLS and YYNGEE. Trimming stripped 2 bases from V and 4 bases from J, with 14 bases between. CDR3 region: CASSVEMMGADTQYF. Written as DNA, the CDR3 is TGTGCCAGCAGCGTCGAAATGATGGGAGCAGATACGCAGTATTTT.

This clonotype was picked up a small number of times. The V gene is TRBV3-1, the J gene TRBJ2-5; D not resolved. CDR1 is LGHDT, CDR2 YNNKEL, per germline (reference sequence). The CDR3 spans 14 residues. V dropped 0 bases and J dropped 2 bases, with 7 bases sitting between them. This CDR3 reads CASSQDVGQETQYF. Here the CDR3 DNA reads TGTGCCAGCAGCCAAGATGTCGGGCAAGAGACCCAGTACTTC.

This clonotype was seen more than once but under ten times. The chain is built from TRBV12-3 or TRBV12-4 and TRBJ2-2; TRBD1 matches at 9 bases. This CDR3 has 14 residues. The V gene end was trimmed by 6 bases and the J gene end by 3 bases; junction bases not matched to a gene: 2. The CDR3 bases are TGTGCCAGCAGGTGGACAGGGGACACCGGGGAGCTGTTTTTT. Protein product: CASRWTGDTGELFF.

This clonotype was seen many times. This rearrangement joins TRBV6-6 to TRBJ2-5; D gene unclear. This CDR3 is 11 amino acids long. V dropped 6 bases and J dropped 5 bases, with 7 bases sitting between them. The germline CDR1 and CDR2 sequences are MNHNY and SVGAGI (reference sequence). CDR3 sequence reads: CASRHGETQYF. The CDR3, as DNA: TGTGCCAGCAGGCACGGGGAGACCCAGTACTTC.

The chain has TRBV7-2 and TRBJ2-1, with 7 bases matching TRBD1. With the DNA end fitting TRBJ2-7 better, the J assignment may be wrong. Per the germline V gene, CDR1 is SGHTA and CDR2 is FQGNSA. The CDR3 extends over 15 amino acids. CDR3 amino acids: CASSARTGSYNEQYF. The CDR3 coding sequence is TGTGCCAGCAGCGCCAGGACAGGTTCCTACAATGAGCAGTACTTC.

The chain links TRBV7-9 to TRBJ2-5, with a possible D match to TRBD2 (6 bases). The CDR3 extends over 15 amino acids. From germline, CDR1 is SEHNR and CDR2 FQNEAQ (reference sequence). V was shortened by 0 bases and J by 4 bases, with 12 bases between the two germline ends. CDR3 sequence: CASSLARRGGETQYF. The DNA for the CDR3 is TGTGCCAGCAGCTTAGCGCGGAGGGGTGGAGAGACCCAGTACTTC.

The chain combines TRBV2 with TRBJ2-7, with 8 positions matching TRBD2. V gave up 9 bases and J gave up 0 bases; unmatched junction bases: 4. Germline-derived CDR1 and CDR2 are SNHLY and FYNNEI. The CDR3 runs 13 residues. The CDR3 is CASTSGVSYEQYF. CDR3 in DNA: TGTGCCAGTACTAGCGGAGTCTCCTACGAGCAGTACTTC.

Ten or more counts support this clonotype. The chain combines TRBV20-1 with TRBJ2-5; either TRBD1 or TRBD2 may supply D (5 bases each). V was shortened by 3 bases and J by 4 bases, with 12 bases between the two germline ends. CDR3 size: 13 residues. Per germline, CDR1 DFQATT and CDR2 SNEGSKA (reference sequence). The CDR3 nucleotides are TGCAGTGCTAGCGATCTGGGGGTAGAGACCCAGTACTTC. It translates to CSASDLGVETQYF.

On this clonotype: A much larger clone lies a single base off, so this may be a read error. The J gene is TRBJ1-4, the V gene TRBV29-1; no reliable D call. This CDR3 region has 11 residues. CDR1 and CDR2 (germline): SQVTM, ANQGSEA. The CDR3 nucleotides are TGCAGCGTTGTGAATAATGAAAAACGGTTTTTT. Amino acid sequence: CSVVNNEKRFF.

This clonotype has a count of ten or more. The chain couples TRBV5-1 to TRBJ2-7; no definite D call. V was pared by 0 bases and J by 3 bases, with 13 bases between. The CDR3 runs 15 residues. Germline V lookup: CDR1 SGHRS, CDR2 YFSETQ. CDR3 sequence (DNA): TGCGCCAGCAGCTTGGATGAGGCAAGGGTCTACGAGCAGTACTTC. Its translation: CASSLDEARVYEQYF.

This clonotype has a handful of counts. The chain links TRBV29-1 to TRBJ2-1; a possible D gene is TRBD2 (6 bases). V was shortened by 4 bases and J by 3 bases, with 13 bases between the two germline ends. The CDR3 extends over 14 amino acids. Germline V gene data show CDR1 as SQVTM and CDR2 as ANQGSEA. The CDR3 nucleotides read TGCAGCGTTGTACGTGACGGGGGCTACAATGAGCAGTTCTTC. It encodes CSVVRDGGYNEQFF.

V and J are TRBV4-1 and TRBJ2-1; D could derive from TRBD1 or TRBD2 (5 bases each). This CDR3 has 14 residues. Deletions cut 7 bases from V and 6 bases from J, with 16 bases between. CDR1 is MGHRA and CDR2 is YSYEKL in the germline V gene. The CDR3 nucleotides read TGCGCCAGCACCACCGGGACCTCCGGCAATGAGCAGTTCTTC. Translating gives CASTTGTSGNEQFF.